This T cell receptor (beta chain) emerged from a study of T cells in Graves' hyperthyroidism and ophthalmopathy. Background on the study: Before treatment of any kind, peripheral blood was taken at initial diagnosis.

This clonotype occurred many times. This CDR3 is 13 amino acids long. Germline V CDR1 and CDR2: KGHSH, LQKENI. V was trimmed by 7 bases and J by 4 bases, leaving 13 bases between them. TCR beta CDR3 regions were amplified from RNA. The HTBI primer set served for first-round RT-PCR of the TCR CDR3. TCRdb reprocessed the multiplex PCR reads via MiXCR and lists one record per CDR3 protein. The sample has roughly 360,000 distinct CDR3 sequences, less than 15% seen once. Fresh peripheral blood, more than 9 ml, yielded the PBMCs. Sequenced material: blood. The chain is built from TRBV18 and TRBJ2-5; D possibly corresponds to TRBD1 (6 bases). The sequence was obtained from a man aged 25 to 45 with Graves' hyperthyroidism that later progressed to Graves' ophthalmopathy. The CDR3 DNA reads as TGTGCCAGCTTCACCACGACAGGAGAGACCCAGTACTTC. It is translated as CASFTTTGETQYF.